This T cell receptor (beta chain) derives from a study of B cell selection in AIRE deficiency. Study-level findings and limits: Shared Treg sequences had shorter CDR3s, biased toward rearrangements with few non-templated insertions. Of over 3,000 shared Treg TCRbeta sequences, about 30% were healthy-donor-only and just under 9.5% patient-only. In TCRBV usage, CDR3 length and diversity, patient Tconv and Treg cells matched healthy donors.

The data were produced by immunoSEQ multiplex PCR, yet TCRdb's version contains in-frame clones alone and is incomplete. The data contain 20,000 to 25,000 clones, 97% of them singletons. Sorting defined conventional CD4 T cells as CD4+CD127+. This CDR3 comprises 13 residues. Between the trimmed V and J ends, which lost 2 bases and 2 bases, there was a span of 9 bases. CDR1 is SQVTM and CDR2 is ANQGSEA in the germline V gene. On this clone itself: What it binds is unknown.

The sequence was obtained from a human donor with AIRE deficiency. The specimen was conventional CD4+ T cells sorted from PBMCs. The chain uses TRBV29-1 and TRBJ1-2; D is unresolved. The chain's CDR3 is CSVEKSANYGYTF. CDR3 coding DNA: TGCAGCGTTGAAAAGTCAGCCAACTATGGCTACACCTTC. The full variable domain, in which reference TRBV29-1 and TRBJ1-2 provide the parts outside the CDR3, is SAVISQKPSRDICQRGTSLTIQCQVDSQVTMMFWYRQQPGQSLTLIATANQGSEATYESGFVIDKFPISRPNLTFSTLTVSNMSPEDSSIYLCSVEKSANYGYTFGSGTRLTVV.